The 16 T cell receptor beta chains below come from one sample, sequenced in a study of blood T cell repertoires in COVID-19 (dated by TCRdb to 2020 to 2021). The library came from the immunoSEQ multiplex PCR assay. Sourced from immuneACCESS, this table was stored by TCRdb with only in-frame sequences that have V and J called. A share of the clones is absent; for the studies checked, an unresolved V gene accounts for under half, and the remainder has no known explanation. The sample yields some 300,000 clones; around 89% were counted once. The ten largest make up over 8% of the sample. Sequencing used PBMCs or T cells enriched from blood (not recorded which). The source of these receptors is a woman aged 40 to 55 who had recovered from COVID-19.

The chain links TRBV18 to TRBJ1-5; 8 bases map to TRBD1. The V gene end was trimmed by 4 bases and the J gene end by 2 bases; junction bases not matched to a gene: 4. Germline V gene sequence: CDR1 KGHSH, CDR2 LQKENI. The CDR3 covers 15 residues. CDR3 sequence reads: CASSQTGQGNQPQHF. The CDR3 DNA reads TGTGCCAGCTCACAGACGGGACAGGGCAATCAGCCCCAGCATTTT.

The chain joins TRBV7-8 to TRBJ1-1, with D perhaps TRBD1 (5 bases). The CDR3 sequence is 13 residues long. V lost 3 bases and J lost 6, with 11 bases in between. Germline CDR1 and CDR2: SGHVS and FQNEAQ. The CDR3 spells CASSFGGTAEAFF. The CDR3 DNA sequence: TGTGCCAGCAGCTTCGGGGGGACGGCTGAAGCTTTCTTT.

V is TRBV7-9 and J is TRBJ1-5; perhaps TRBD1 as D (6 bases). V shed 0 bases and J shed 3 bases, with 12 bases lying between them. Germline V CDR1 and CDR2: SEHNR, FQNEAQ (reference sequence). The length of the CDR3 is 16 residues. CDR3 protein: CASSLALQGTNQPQHF. The CDR3, as DNA: TGTGCCAGCAGCTTAGCCCTACAGGGCACCAATCAGCCCCAGCATTTT. Drawing the rest from reference TRBV7-9 and TRBJ1-5, the complete variable domain is DTGVSQNPRHKITKRGQNVTFRCDPISEHNRLYWYRQTLGQGPEFLTYFQNEAQLEKSRLLSDRFSAERPKGSFSTLEIQRTEQGDSAMYLCASSLALQGTNQPQHFGDGTRLSIL.

The chain links TRBV11-2 to TRBJ2-3; tentatively, D is TRBD2 (5 bases). The CDR3 has 17 amino acids. V lost 2 bases, J lost 2 bases, and 17 bases lay in between. Germline CDR1 reads SGHAT; CDR2 reads FQNNGV. The CDR3 DNA sequence: TGTGCCAGCAGCTTACCCCAGGAAGCGGAGGTCACAGATACGCAGTATTTT. Translation: CASSLPQEAEVTDTQYF.

The chain employs TRBV4-2 and TRBJ2-1, with 12 bases aligning to TRBD2. The junction had 8 bases not matched to a gene; V was cut back by 4 bases and J by 1 base. The CDR3 runs 18 residues. The germline CDR1 and CDR2 sequences are LGHNA and YNFKEQ. CDR3 residues: CASSRGTSGLVSYNEQFF. DNA for the CDR3: TGTGCCAGCAGCCGCGGGACTAGCGGGTTAGTTTCCTACAATGAGCAGTTCTTC.

The rearrangement links TRBV3-1 (or the pseudogene TRBV3-2) to TRBJ2-6; D is ambiguous. The germline CDR1 and CDR2 sequences are LGHDT and YNNKEL (reference sequence). The CDR3 has 15 amino acids. Trimming removed 4 bases from V and 0 bases from J, with 7 bases in between. Written as DNA, the CDR3 is TGTGCCAGCAGCCCCTTAGCCTCTGGGGCCAACGTCCTGACTTTC. Translated, it gives CASSPLASGANVLTF.

The chain has TRBV12-3 or TRBV12-4 and TRBJ2-7; 9 nucleotides align to TRBD2. The CDR3 consists of 13 residues. V shed 6 bases and J 6 bases; nucleotides not matched to a gene: 6. CDR3 sequence reads: CASRGGGAPEQYF. DNA for the CDR3: TGTGCCAGCAGGGGCGGGGGGGCCCCCGAGCAGTACTTC.

The chain has TRBV18 and TRBJ2-3; D call uncertain. CDR1 KGHSH and CDR2 LQKENI come from the germline V gene. Trimming removed 2 bases at V and 4 bases at J, with 16 bases between. The CDR3 covers 16 residues. CDR3 coding DNA: TGTGCCAGCTCACCAAATTCCCCGGTGACTCCAGATACGCAGTATTTT. Amino acid sequence: CASSPNSPVTPDTQYF. The full variable domain, with the rest looked up from reference TRBV18 and TRBJ2-3, is NAGVMQNPRHLVRRRGQEARLRCSPMKGHSHVYWYRQLPEEGLKFMVYLQKENIIDESGMPKERFSAEFPKEGPSILRIQQVVRGDSAAYFCASSPNSPVTPDTQYFGPGTRLTVL.

This clone has only one observation. The V and J genes are TRBV30 and TRBJ1-2; D may be TRBD1 (6 bases). Deletions cut 0 bases from V and 5 bases from J, with 16 bases between. Germline CDR1 GTSNPN, CDR2 SVGIG (reference sequence). The CDR3 consists of 15 residues. The DNA of the CDR3 is TGTGCCTGGAGTGTATCTCCAGGGGCTGAATATGGCTACACCTTC. Translating it yields CAWSVSPGAEYGYTF.

This clone was picked up many times. This CDR3 is CASGYRSTLANTGELFF. CDR3 nucleotides: TGTGCTAGTGGTTACCGTAGTACCCTCGCGAACACCGGGGAGCTGTTTTTT. The V and J genes are TRBV12-5 and TRBJ2-2; D remains unclear. V was trimmed by 4 bases and J by 0 bases, leaving 15 bases between them. The CDR3 has 17 amino acids. Germline-derived CDR1 and CDR2 are LGHNT and FRNRAP.

The CDR3 region has the DNA TGTGCCAGCAGTCCCCGGGGGGCAGGCTACAATGAGCAGTTCTTC. It specifies CASSPRGAGYNEQFF. V and J are TRBV28 and TRBJ2-1; a weak D match, TRBD2 (7 bases). This CDR3 comprises 15 residues. Germline loops: CDR1 MDHEN, CDR2 SYDVKM. Trimming pared 5 bases from V and 3 bases from J, leaving 14 bases between.

This chain links TRBV4-2 with TRBJ2-7; TRBD2 matches 9 bases. CDR3 size: 15 residues. Trimming cost V 4 bases and J 4 bases; bases outside gene matches: 8. The V gene's germline CDR1 is LGHNA and CDR2 YNFKEQ. The CDR3 protein is CASSPLAGGIYEQYF. DNA of the CDR3: TGTGCCAGCAGCCCCCTCGCGGGAGGGATTTACGAGCAGTACTTC.

V usage is TRBV3-1 (or the pseudogene TRBV3-2) and J usage is TRBJ2-2, with 9 bases identical to TRBD2. The V gene end was trimmed by 6 bases and the J gene end by 6 bases; junction bases not matched to a gene: 5. CDR1 and CDR2 from the germline V gene are LGHDT and YNNKEL (reference sequence). This CDR3 has 14 amino acids. CDR3 sequence: CASRVRGGSGELFF. The CDR3 DNA follows: TGTGCCAGCAGAGTGCGGGGGGGCTCCGGGGAGCTGTTTTTT.

The CDR3 DNA follows: TGTGCCAGCAGCCGGGACAGGGGTAACATTCAGTACTTC. Protein product: CASSRDRGNIQYF. The chain combines TRBV14 with TRBJ2-4; 10 bases line up with TRBD1. Germline V gene data show CDR1 as SGHDN and CDR2 as FVKESK. Germline trimming cut 4 bases from V and 7 bases from J; bases unmatched to any gene: 1. The CDR3 runs 13 residues.

V usage is TRBV28 and J usage is TRBJ1-5, with a possible D match to TRBD1 (6 bases). V gave up 2 bases and J gave up 1 base, with 6 bases separating them. This CDR3 has 14 amino acids. The germline CDR1 and CDR2 sequences are MDHEN and SYDVKM. This CDR3 reads CASSLRGSNQPQHF. The CDR3 DNA follows: TGTGCCAGCAGTTTAAGGGGGAGCAATCAGCCCCAGCATTTT.

The chain employs TRBV7-2 and TRBJ2-1; 7 bases line up with TRBD1. V gave up 1 base and J gave up 3 bases; unmatched junction bases: 3. This CDR3 is built from 15 residues. CDR1 and CDR2 (germline): SGHTA, FQGNSA. CDR3 sequence reads: CASSLDRDSYNEQFF. CDR3 nucleotides: TGTGCCAGCAGCTTAGACCGGGACAGCTACAATGAGCAGTTCTTC.